Here is one TCR beta chain with its context. Its specificity is not known. Those patients picked for sequencing had displayed CD8+CD57+ cell expansion on flow cytometry. Each patient carried a diagnosis of severe acquired aplastic anemia. These data are taken from a study of CD8+CD57+ T cells in acquired aplastic anemia. For the study at large: CD4+ and CD8+ cells, once sorted, gave DNA averaging about 3 ug. Study observations and caveats: Patients and controls had in common fewer than 30 CD8+ CDR3 sequences.

Researchers used genomic DNA as the template to profile TCR beta VDJ and CDR3. TCRdb reanalysed the reads using MiXCR and keeps one entry per CDR3 protein. Among about 40,000 distinct CDR3 sequences listed, 63% were seen once. With 5 bases clipped from V and 4 bases from J, the junction kept 6 bases outside the gene matches. The CDR3 totals 14 residues. Looked up from germline, CDR1 is LNHDA and CDR2 is SQIVND (reference sequence). The receptor comes from a human donor with aplastic anemia. Material: sorted CD4+, CD8+, or CD8+CD57+ T cells (not recorded which) from PBMCs. This chain connects TRBV19 to TRBJ2-7; 9 nucleotides match TRBD1. The CDR3 nucleotides read TGTGCCAGTAGTTTCGGGACAGGGTCTTACGAGCAGTACTTC. Translation: CASSFGTGSYEQYF.